This is a list of T cell receptor beta chains from one sample in a study of T-cell memory formation after mild COVID-19. TCRdb independently ran MiXCR on the 5' RACE reads; one entry per CDR3 protein. Of about 560,000 distinct CDR3 sequences listed, about 22% were seen once; the top ten hold under 8.5%. Sequenced material: PBMCs or a T cell subset sorted from them (not recorded which). These receptors all stem from an adult woman who had mild COVID-19 (a few samples of this study predate the infection). Cell type and time point are not known. Both conserved end residues are part of each CDR3. D genes are given only for firm matches. Rows give clone size only sometimes, using once, few, many, or a class for an expanded clone.

CDR3aa: CATSDFWRDNEQFF; CDR3nt: TGTGCCACCAGTGATTTTTGGAGGGACAATGAGCAGTTCTTC; d_gene: -; v_gene: TRBV24-1; j_gene: TRBJ2-1; abundance: -
CDR3aa: CASSLEGKNTEAFF; CDR3nt: TGTGCCAGCAGCTTAGAAGGGAAAAACACTGAAGCTTTCTTT; d_gene: -; v_gene: TRBV7-2; j_gene: TRBJ1-1; abundance: -
CDR3aa: CAISESNPWGYTF; CDR3nt: TGTGCCATCAGTGAGTCGAACCCCTGGGGCTACACCTTC; d_gene: -; v_gene: TRBV10-3; j_gene: TRBJ1-2; abundance: few
CDR3aa: CAISEEASGSLYEQYF; CDR3nt: TGTGCCATCAGTGAGGAGGCTAGCGGGAGTCTCTACGAGCAGTACTTC; d_gene: TRBD2; v_gene: TRBV10-3; j_gene: TRBJ2-7; abundance: few
CDR3aa: CASSLSVGPDYEQYF; CDR3nt: TGTGCCAGCAGCCTTTCAGTTGGCCCGGACTACGAGCAGTACTTC; d_gene: -; v_gene: TRBV3-1; j_gene: TRBJ2-7; abundance: -
CDR3aa: CASSLGRGNEQYF; CDR3nt: TGTGCCAGCAGCTTGGGAAGGGGCAACGAGCAGTACTTC; d_gene: -; v_gene: TRBV5-6; j_gene: TRBJ2-7; abundance: many
CDR3aa: CAWSLNYSPLHF; CDR3nt: TGTGCCTGGAGCTTGAATTATTCACCCCTCCACTTT; d_gene: -; v_gene: TRBV30; j_gene: TRBJ1-6; abundance: few
CDR3aa: CATSDPRTGNTGELFF; CDR3nt: TGTGCCACCAGTGACCCCCGGACAGGGAACACCGGGGAGCTGTTTTTT; d_gene: TRBD1; v_gene: TRBV24-1; j_gene: TRBJ2-2; abundance: -
CDR3aa: CSVEVYSGNTIYF; CDR3nt: TGCAGCGTTGAAGTATACTCTGGAAACACCATATATTTT; d_gene: -; v_gene: TRBV29-1; j_gene: TRBJ1-3; abundance: -
CDR3aa: CASRGQGFTGELFF; CDR3nt: TGTGCCAGCAGGGGACAGGGGTTCACCGGGGAGCTGTTTTTT; d_gene: TRBD1; v_gene: TRBV12-3/TRBV12-4; j_gene: TRBJ2-2; abundance: few
CDR3aa: CASSESRKDTQYF; CDR3nt: TGTGCCAGCAGTGAATCTAGGAAAGATACGCAGTATTTT; d_gene: -; v_gene: TRBV6-1; j_gene: TRBJ2-3; abundance: -
CDR3aa: CASNPSSGQETQYF; CDR3nt: TGTGCCAGCAACCCGAGTAGCGGGCAAGAGACCCAGTACTTC; d_gene: TRBD2; v_gene: TRBV11-1; j_gene: TRBJ2-5; abundance: few
CDR3aa: CAGHFAGYTF; CDR3nt: TGCGCCGGCCATTTTGCTGGCTACACCTTC; d_gene: -; v_gene: TRBV5-1; j_gene: TRBJ1-2; abundance: few
CDR3aa: CSARGSGPEYEQYF; CDR3nt: TGCAGTGCTAGAGGATCGGGACCAGAATACGAGCAGTACTTC; d_gene: -; v_gene: TRBV20-1; j_gene: TRBJ2-7; abundance: -
CDR3aa: CSARPSREGRETQYF; CDR3nt: TGCAGTGCTAGACCCTCCCGGGAGGGCCGAGAGACCCAGTACTTC; d_gene: TRBD2; v_gene: TRBV20-1; j_gene: TRBJ2-5; abundance: few
CDR3aa: CASSLEAAPNNEQYF; CDR3nt: TGTGCCAGCAGCTTAGAGGCAGCGCCCAATAACGAGCAGTACTTC; d_gene: -; v_gene: TRBV7-9; j_gene: TRBJ2-7; abundance: -
CDR3aa: CASSLAVGFQAFF; CDR3nt: TGTGCCAGCAGCTTAGCGGTTGGGTTTCAAGCTTTCTTT; d_gene: -; v_gene: TRBV11-2; j_gene: TRBJ1-1; abundance: -
CDR3aa: CASRRTVGDTEAFF; CDR3nt: TGTGCCAGCAGAAGGACAGTGGGGGACACTGAAGCTTTCTTT; d_gene: -; v_gene: TRBV12-3/TRBV12-4; j_gene: TRBJ1-1; abundance: few
CDR3aa: CASSIWDRDTDTQYF; CDR3nt: TGTGCCAGCAGCATCTGGGACAGGGACACAGATACGCAGTATTTT; d_gene: TRBD1; v_gene: TRBV13; j_gene: TRBJ2-3; abundance: -
CDR3aa: CSARRQGARNTEAFF; CDR3nt: TGCAGTGCTAGACGACAGGGGGCCAGAAACACTGAAGCTTTCTTT; d_gene: TRBD1; v_gene: TRBV20-1; j_gene: TRBJ1-1; abundance: -
CDR3aa: CASVYAAVLAGGGIYNEQFF; CDR3nt: TGTGCCAGCGTATACGCGGCGGTACTAGCGGGGGGCGGGATCTACAATGAGCAGTTCTTC; d_gene: TRBD2; v_gene: TRBV7-2; j_gene: TRBJ2-1; abundance: -
CDR3aa: CASTPRHGSYEQYF; CDR3nt: TGTGCCAGCACCCCCCGACACGGCTCCTACGAGCAGTACTTC; d_gene: -; v_gene: TRBV12-3/TRBV12-4; j_gene: TRBJ2-7; abundance: -
CDR3aa: CASSVGRGFDYGYTF; CDR3nt: TGTGCCAGCAGCGTAGGGAGGGGGTTTGACTATGGCTACACCTTC; d_gene: -; v_gene: TRBV9; j_gene: TRBJ1-2; abundance: -
CDR3aa: CASSLDAITSTDTQYF; CDR3nt: TGCGCCAGCAGCTTGGATGCGATTACTAGCACAGATACGCAGTATTTT; d_gene: -; v_gene: TRBV5-1; j_gene: TRBJ2-3; abundance: few
CDR3aa: CASSLVTSGAIYEQYF; CDR3nt: TGTGCCAGCAGCTTAGTTACTAGCGGAGCTATCTACGAGCAGTACTTC; d_gene: TRBD2; v_gene: TRBV11-2; j_gene: TRBJ2-7; abundance: -
CDR3aa: CATQGATNEKLFF; CDR3nt: TGTGCCACCCAGGGGGCAACTAATGAAAAACTGTTTTTT; d_gene: TRBD1; v_gene: TRBV27; j_gene: TRBJ1-4; abundance: -
CDR3aa: CSVVDRNFYEQYF; CDR3nt: TGCAGCGTTGTGGACAGGAATTTCTACGAGCAGTACTTC; d_gene: TRBD1; v_gene: TRBV29-1; j_gene: TRBJ2-7; abundance: few
CDR3aa: CASSLPHSLGYTF; CDR3nt: TGTGCCAGCAGCTTACCCCATTCGCTGGGCTACACCTTC; d_gene: -; v_gene: TRBV7-3; j_gene: TRBJ1-2; abundance: -
CDR3aa: CATSDWSGGVNEQFF; CDR3nt: TGTGCCACCAGTGACTGGAGCGGGGGAGTCAATGAGCAGTTCTTC; d_gene: TRBD2; v_gene: TRBV24-1; j_gene: TRBJ2-1; abundance: -
CDR3aa: CASSQEWLAASTDTQYF; CDR3nt: TGTGCCAGCAGCCAAGAGTGGCTAGCGGCCAGCACAGATACGCAGTATTTT; d_gene: TRBD2; v_gene: TRBV4-2; j_gene: TRBJ2-3; abundance: -
CDR3aa: CASSALLAGPHYEQYF; CDR3nt: TGTGCCAGCAGCGCACTACTAGCGGGACCCCACTACGAGCAGTACTTC; d_gene: TRBD2; v_gene: TRBV7-2; j_gene: TRBJ2-7; abundance: few
CDR3aa: CASSKGLAGGPTNEQYF; CDR3nt: TGTGCCAGCAGCAAAGGACTAGCGGGGGGGCCCACCAACGAGCAGTACTTC; d_gene: TRBD2; v_gene: TRBV6-6; j_gene: TRBJ2-7; abundance: -
CDR3aa: CATSDPGTANTGELFF; CDR3nt: TGTGCCACCAGTGATCCCGGCACAGCGAACACCGGGGAGCTGTTTTTT; d_gene: -; v_gene: TRBV24-1; j_gene: TRBJ2-2; abundance: many
CDR3aa: CASTYSGGPNNEQFF; CDR3nt: TGTGCCAGCACCTATAGCGGGGGGCCGAACAATGAGCAGTTCTTC; d_gene: TRBD2; v_gene: TRBV12-3/TRBV12-4; j_gene: TRBJ2-1; abundance: -
CDR3aa: CASSPPPGWPGYTF; CDR3nt: TGTGCCAGCTCACCACCACCCGGGTGGCCTGGCTACACCTTC; d_gene: -; v_gene: TRBV18; j_gene: TRBJ1-2; abundance: -
CDR3aa: CATSRDDRGERYF; CDR3nt: TGTGCCACCAGCAGAGATGATAGGGGCGAACGGTACTTC; d_gene: -; v_gene: TRBV15; j_gene: TRBJ2-7; abundance: -
CDR3aa: CASRSRQGATEAFF; CDR3nt: TGTGCCAGCAGATCTAGACAGGGGGCAACTGAAGCTTTCTTT; d_gene: TRBD1; v_gene: TRBV7-9; j_gene: TRBJ1-1; abundance: many
CDR3aa: CASSLAGVEAEAFF; CDR3nt: TGTGCCAGCAGTTTAGCCGGGGTCGAGGCTGAAGCTTTCTTT; d_gene: -; v_gene: TRBV12-3/TRBV12-4; j_gene: TRBJ1-1; abundance: -
CDR3aa: CATSEPSGMSGELFF; CDR3nt: TGTGCCACCAGTGAGCCTAGCGGGATGTCCGGGGAGCTGTTTTTT; d_gene: TRBD2; v_gene: TRBV24-1; j_gene: TRBJ2-2; abundance: few
CDR3aa: CASSLHARNYGYTF; CDR3nt: TGTGCCAGCAGTCTTCACGCCAGAAACTATGGCTACACCTTC; d_gene: -; v_gene: TRBV12-3/TRBV12-4; j_gene: TRBJ1-2; abundance: few
CDR3aa: CASSRTLFTGELFF; CDR3nt: TGTGCCAGCAGTAGGACACTTTTCACCGGGGAGCTGTTTTTT; d_gene: -; v_gene: TRBV2; j_gene: TRBJ2-2; abundance: few
CDR3aa: CASSLGQGRLLDTEAFF; CDR3nt: TGTGCCAGCAGTTTAGGGCAGGGGAGGCTATTGGACACTGAAGCTTTCTTT; d_gene: -; v_gene: TRBV12-3/TRBV12-4; j_gene: TRBJ1-1; abundance: -
CDR3aa: CASSLGLAIGEQFF; CDR3nt: TGTGCCAGCAGCTTGGGACTAGCCATAGGGGAGCAGTTCTTC; d_gene: TRBD2; v_gene: TRBV5-6; j_gene: TRBJ2-1; abundance: -
CDR3aa: CASSLGQGKHNEQFF; CDR3nt: TGTGCCAGCAGCCTGGGACAGGGCAAGCACAATGAGCAGTTCTTC; d_gene: TRBD1; v_gene: TRBV7-2; j_gene: TRBJ2-1; abundance: few
CDR3aa: CASSENRGVEQFF; CDR3nt: TGTGCCAGCAGTGAAAACCGGGGGGTTGAGCAGTTCTTC; d_gene: TRBD2; v_gene: TRBV6-4; j_gene: TRBJ2-1; abundance: -
CDR3aa: CASSYSGLPPYGYTF; CDR3nt: TGTGCCAGCAGTTACTCCGGACTGCCACCCTATGGCTACACCTTC; d_gene: -; v_gene: TRBV6-2/TRBV6-3; j_gene: TRBJ1-2; abundance: few
CDR3aa: CSVELMGSRETQYF; CDR3nt: TGCAGCGTCGAACTGATGGGGTCCCGAGAGACCCAGTACTTC; d_gene: -; v_gene: TRBV29-1; j_gene: TRBJ2-5; abundance: few
CDR3aa: CASSLLTGITEAFF; CDR3nt: TGTGCCAGCAGCTTACTAACAGGGATCACTGAAGCTTTCTTT; d_gene: -; v_gene: TRBV5-6; j_gene: TRBJ1-1; abundance: -
CDR3aa: CAIRPSGGSGNTIYF; CDR3nt: TGTGCCATCAGGCCCTCAGGGGGGTCTGGAAACACCATATATTTT; d_gene: TRBD1; v_gene: TRBV10-3; j_gene: TRBJ1-3; abundance: -
CDR3aa: CASSPLWEGLTYEQYF; CDR3nt: TGCGCCAGCAGCCCCCTTTGGGAGGGCCTCACCTACGAGCAGTACTTC; d_gene: TRBD2; v_gene: TRBV5-1; j_gene: TRBJ2-7; abundance: few
CDR3aa: CASSLRRGYEQYF; CDR3nt: TGTGCCAGCAGCCTCCGTAGGGGCTACGAGCAGTACTTC; d_gene: -; v_gene: TRBV3-1; j_gene: TRBJ2-7; abundance: -
CDR3aa: CASSQDHPLDTQYF; CDR3nt: TGTGCCAGCAGCCAAGATCACCCCCTGGATACGCAGTATTTT; d_gene: -; v_gene: TRBV3-1; j_gene: TRBJ2-3; abundance: -
CDR3aa: CASSSRGDGDTQYF; CDR3nt: TGCGCCAGCAGCTCCCGAGGGGATGGGGATACGCAGTATTTT; d_gene: -; v_gene: TRBV5-1; j_gene: TRBJ2-3; abundance: -